In this sample, the clone carrying this T cell receptor beta chain turned up many times. Its antigen remains unidentified. The data belong to a study of CD8+CD57+ T cells in acquired aplastic anemia. Study summary: Each DNA sample taken from sorted CD4+ and CD8+ cells came to approximately 3.2 ug on average.

The TCR beta profiling, which covered VDJ combination and CDR3 sequence, was carried out using genomic DNA as the template. TCRdb reprocessed the reads via MiXCR and lists one record per CDR3 protein. The table records around 200,000 distinct CDR3 sequences, less than 70% of them present only once. Study-level results: Any difference that existed in CD8+ Simpson's diversity between patients and controls was not significant. Patients had twenty-nine CD8+ CDR3 sequences in common with controls (the shared set).

The CDR3 is 16 amino acids. Germline loops: CDR1 SGHRS, CDR2 YFSETQ. Deletions cut 0 bases from V and 1 base from J, with 13 bases between. Sample: sorted CD4+, CD8+, or CD8+CD57+ T cells (not recorded which) from PBMCs. The source is a human donor in good health, serving as a control. The rearrangement uses TRBV5-1 and TRBJ1-1; D ambiguous. The CDR3 protein is CASSLGPSAGNTEAFF. The CDR3 DNA reads TGCGCCAGCAGCTTGGGTCCATCGGCGGGGAACACTGAAGCTTTCTTT.